The 32 T cell receptor beta chains in this list originate from one sample, sequenced in a study of blood T cell repertoires in COVID-19. Assay used: immunoSEQ multiplex PCR; TCRdb lists only in-frame clones, some missing. The sample contains tens of thousands of clones, about four fifths of which appear only once. The sample consisted of peripheral blood. The receptors were sampled from a woman in her fifties or sixties with acute or convalescent COVID-19.

This chain connects TRBV10-3 to TRBJ1-2; the match to TRBD1 covers 9 bases. CDR1 and CDR2 from the germline V gene are ENHRY and SYGVKD. V lost 3 bases, J lost 7 bases, and 9 bases stayed unmatched. This CDR3 has 15 amino acids. The CDR3 region is CAISDSGQGYTGYTF. The CDR3 DNA reads as TGTGCCATCAGTGATTCGGGACAGGGTTACACTGGCTACACCTTC.

Here the CDR3 reads CASTYQGGQYF. In nucleotides, the CDR3 is TGTGCCAGTACCTACCAAGGAGGGCAGTACTTC. The V call is TRBV19, the J call TRBJ2-7; tentatively, D is TRBD2 (5 bases). Trimming left V 7 bases short and J 9 bases short, with 13 bases between. The CDR3 covers 11 residues. The germline V gene encodes CDR1 LNHDA and CDR2 SQIVND (reference sequence).

The chain links TRBV5-5 to TRBJ2-1; TRBD1 is a possible D gene (6 bases). CDR1 is SGHKS and CDR2 is YYEKEE in the germline V gene (reference sequence). CDR3 length equals 12 residues. The V gene lost 2 bases and the J gene lost 7 bases, with 7 bases spanning the gap. CDR3 region: CASSLQGNEQFF. In DNA, the CDR3 is TGTGCCAGCAGCTTACAGGGAAATGAGCAGTTCTTC. The full variable domain, rest sourced from reference TRBV5-5 and TRBJ2-1, is DAGVTQSPTHLIKTRGQQVTLRCSPISGHKSVSWYQQVLGQGPQFIFQYYEKEERGRGNFPDRFSARQFPNYSSELNVNALLLGDSALYLCASSLQGNEQFFGPGTRLTVL.

This CDR3 is CASSPTGRNTIYF. The CDR3 bases are TGTGCCAGCAGCCCGACAGGAAGAAACACCATATATTTT. The chain couples TRBV27 to TRBJ1-3, with D possibly matching TRBD1 (6 bases). V lost 6 bases, J lost 5 bases, and 11 bases lay in between. CDR1 is MNHEY and CDR2 is SMNVEV in the germline V gene (reference sequence). This CDR3 has 13 residues.

CDR3 amino acids: CASSLARFTGKWPLHF. The CDR3 bases are TGTGCCAGCAGCTTAGCGCGCTTTACAGGGAAATGGCCCCTCCACTTT. V is TRBV7-2 and J is TRBJ1-6; TRBD1 might be the D (6 bases). The CDR3 runs to 16 residues. V lost 0 bases, J lost 13 bases, and 19 bases lay in between. Germline V gene sequence: CDR1 SGHTA, CDR2 FQGNSA.

This clone appeared once. The chain is built from TRBV6-5 and TRBJ2-4; 8 bases align to TRBD1. Germline-derived CDR1 and CDR2 are MNHEY and SVGAGI. The CDR3 spans 13 residues. V was clipped by 7 bases and J by 6 bases; unmatched bases: 5. The CDR3 DNA is TGTGCCAGCACCGACAGGGGCACAAACATTCAGTACTTC. Translated, it gives CASTDRGTNIQYF.

This chain links TRBV7-2 with TRBJ2-1; TRBD1 agrees at 7 bases. Looked up from germline, CDR1 is SGHTA and CDR2 is FQGNSA. The CDR3 length is 16 residues. With 3 bases clipped from V and 0 bases from J, the junction kept 5 bases outside the gene matches. As DNA, the CDR3 is TGTGCCAGCAGCTTTTTGAGGACAGGCTCCTACAATGAGCAGTTCTTC. The encoded protein is CASSFLRTGSYNEQFF.

CDR3 bases: TGTGCCACCAGTGATACCACGGACAGGTATAACTATGGCTACACCTTC. Its translation is CATSDTTDRYNYGYTF. The chain links TRBV24-1 to TRBJ1-2; 7 bases line up with TRBD1. Germline lookup yields CDR1 KGHDR and CDR2 SFDVKD. This CDR3 contains 16 residues. Trimming removed 3 bases from V and 1 base from J; junction bases left unmatched: 7.

The CDR3 DNA reads TGTGCCAGCAGCCCCGGACACTTAGACTCTGGAAACACCATATATTTT. Translated, it gives CASSPGHLDSGNTIYF. The chain joins TRBV11-3 to TRBJ1-3; tentatively, D is TRBD1 (5 bases). Germline V gene data show CDR1 as SGHNT and CDR2 as YENEEA. The CDR3 length is 16 residues. V dropped 5 bases and J dropped 0 bases, with 14 bases sitting between them.

The chain has TRBV7-6 and TRBJ2-3; 9 nucleotides align to TRBD2. V shed 5 bases, J shed 2 bases, and the junction held 8 bases outside the gene matches. Germline V lookup: CDR1 SGHVS, CDR2 FNYEAQ. The CDR3 loop spans 16 amino acids. The CDR3 region has the DNA TGTGCCAGCAGCCCGACAGCGGGGGGACTCACAGATACGCAGTATTTT. Translating it yields CASSPTAGGLTDTQYF.

CDR3 sequence: CASSPQQGGYGYTF. The CDR3 nucleotides read TGTGCCAGCAGCCCCCAACAGGGGGGGTATGGCTACACCTTC. This chain connects TRBV6-2 or TRBV6-3 to TRBJ1-2; 8 bases agree with TRBD1. With 6 bases clipped from V and 5 bases from J, the junction kept 8 bases outside the gene matches. CDR1 MNHEY and CDR2 SVGEGT come from the germline V gene. CDR3 length: 14 amino acids.

V is TRBV19 and J is TRBJ2-1, with 10 bases identical to TRBD2. The CDR3 spans 16 residues. Trimming removed 10 bases from V and 7 bases from J; junction bases left unmatched: 16. Looked up from germline, CDR1 is LNHDA and CDR2 is SQIVND (reference sequence). DNA of the CDR3: TGTGCCACCAGTATAGACCATAGCGGGAGGTTTAATGAGCAGTTCTTC. It encodes CATSIDHSGRFNEQFF.

This sequence joins TRBV6-5 and TRBJ2-7; TRBD1 aligns across 7 bases. V was clipped by 2 bases and J by 7 bases; unmatched bases: 5. From germline, CDR1 is MNHEY and CDR2 SVGAGI. The CDR3 length is 13 residues. The CDR3 coding sequence is TGTGCCAGCAGTTACGGAAGGGGGCGGGAGCAGTACTTC. Protein sequence: CASSYGRGREQYF.

The genes are TRBV28 and TRBJ2-7; tentatively, D is TRBD1 (7 bases). Trimming cost V 5 bases and J 2 bases, with 16 bases left between them. The CDR3 covers 15 residues. Germline loops: CDR1 MDHEN, CDR2 SYDVKM. CDR3 residues: CASSPGGGLTYEQYF. CDR3 DNA: TGTGCCAGCAGTCCAGGGGGAGGCCTAACCTACGAGCAGTACTTC.

V is TRBV6-5 and J is TRBJ2-1; maybe TRBD2 (7 bases). This CDR3 is 13 amino acids long. Germline CDR1 is MNHEY and CDR2 is SVGAGI. V gave up 6 bases and J gave up 9 bases, with 15 bases separating them. CDR3 DNA sequence: TGTGCCAGCAGGATAGGGGGGGCTGGTGAGCAGTTCTTC. Protein: CASRIGGAGEQFF.

The rearrangement joins TRBV24-1 to TRBJ2-5; 9 bases align to TRBD1. The CDR3 runs 19 residues. In germline, CDR1 is KGHDR, CDR2 SFDVKD. V lost 6 bases to trimming and J lost 1 base; unmatched junction nucleotides: 17. In DNA form, the CDR3 reads TGTGCCACCAGTACACTCCAGGATCCGGACAGGGGCTTCCAAGAGACCCAGTACTTC. This gives the protein CATSTLQDPDRGFQETQYF.

This CDR3 reads CASRRERGGAIRNSPLHF. CDR3 nucleotides: TGTGCCAGCAGGAGAGAGAGGGGGGGGGCCATTCGTAATTCACCCCTCCACTTT. This chain links TRBV11-3 with TRBJ1-6, with D perhaps TRBD1 (6 bases). V lost 6 bases and J 6 bases, leaving 24 bases between the germline ends. The CDR3 length is 18 residues. Germline V gene data show CDR1 as SGHNT and CDR2 as YENEEA.

The chain has TRBV20-1 and TRBJ2-7, with TRBD1 matching over 9 bases. After removal of 3 bases from V and 3 bases from J, the junction contained 9 bases not matched to a gene. CDR3 size: 15 residues. Germline CDR1 DFQATT, CDR2 SNEGSKA (reference sequence). CDR3 DNA: TGCAGTGCTAGTGACGGGACAGGGATCTTCTACGAGCAGTACTTC. Translated: CSASDGTGIFYEQYF.

This chain uses TRBV9 with TRBJ1-4, with 7 bases lining up with TRBD1. CDR1 and CDR2 (germline): SGDLS, YYNGEE. Trimming cost V 4 bases and J 5 bases; bases outside gene matches: 5. The CDR3 length is 14 residues. The DNA for the CDR3 is TGTGCCAGCAGCTTTGGGACAGTAAATGAAAAACTGTTTTTT. Its translation: CASSFGTVNEKLFF.

The CDR3 spells CASSPAKANTGELFF. The CDR3 DNA reads as TGTGCCAGCTCACCTGCTAAAGCGAACACCGGGGAGCTGTTTTTT. The chain employs TRBV18 and TRBJ2-2, with D unresolved. Trimming stripped 3 bases from V and 0 bases from J, with 8 bases between. CDR1 is KGHSH, CDR2 LQKENI, per germline. There are 15 residues in the CDR3.

The chain has TRBV5-1 and TRBJ1-6; weak D call: TRBD1 (6 bases). Trimming removed 0 bases at V and 8 bases at J, with 9 bases between. CDR3 length: 14 amino acids. The germline V gene encodes CDR1 SGHRS and CDR2 YFSETQ. CDR3 residues: CASSLDREHSPLHF. The CDR3, as DNA: TGCGCCAGCAGCTTGGACAGGGAGCATTCACCCCTCCACTTT.

V usage is TRBV6-5 and J usage is TRBJ1-6; D uncertain. CDR1 is MNHEY and CDR2 is SVGAGI in the germline V gene. Trimming took off 0 bases at V and 8 bases at J, with 11 bases between the two ends. This CDR3 contains 15 residues. CDR3 amino acids: CASSYSRVGDSPLHF. The CDR3 DNA follows: TGTGCCAGCAGTTACTCGAGGGTCGGGGATTCACCCCTCCACTTT.

The genes are TRBV15 and TRBJ2-1, with TRBD2 matching over 9 bases. The CDR3 spans 18 residues. Germline lookup yields CDR1 LNHNV and CDR2 YYDKDF (reference sequence). V shed 3 bases and J 0 bases; nucleotides not matched to a gene: 9. In DNA, the CDR3 is TGTGCCACCAGCAGCTTGGGACTAGCCGAGAGCTCCTACAATGAGCAGTTCTTC. This gives the protein CATSSLGLAESSYNEQFF.

V usage is TRBV9 and J usage is TRBJ1-3; possible D gene TRBD1, 5 bases. V was clipped by 4 bases and J by 4 bases, with 15 bases between them. CDR3 size: 15 residues. CDR1 SGDLS and CDR2 YYNGEE come from the germline V gene. CDR3 in amino acids: CASSPGGTRGNTIYF. CDR3 sequence (DNA): TGTGCCAGCAGCCCGGGGGGTACGAGGGGAAACACCATATATTTT.

The genes are TRBV27 and TRBJ2-7; 7 positions agree with TRBD1. V lost 2 bases to trimming and J lost 1 base; unmatched junction nucleotides: 5. CDR3 length: 15 residues. Germline lookup yields CDR1 MNHEY and CDR2 SMNVEV (reference sequence). The CDR3 region has the DNA TGTGCCAGCAGTTTAGAGACAGGGCCGTCCTACGAGCAGTACTTC. This sequence encodes CASSLETGPSYEQYF.

The chain carries TRBV6-5 and TRBJ2-3; 13 positions agree with TRBD2. V lost 5 bases and J lost 9; bases outside the gene matches: 2. The CDR3 consists of 13 residues. The germline gives CDR1 MNHEY, CDR2 SVGAGI. The CDR3 nucleotides are TGTGCCAGCAGTACGGGACTAGCGGGAACGCAGTATTTT. As protein: CASSTGLAGTQYF.

The CDR3, as DNA: TGTGCCAGCAGCGCCGGCGGGGGGGCACTACTCTACGAGCAGTACTTC. Its protein is CASSAGGGALLYEQYF. The rearrangement uses TRBV11-2 and TRBJ2-7; 9 nucleotides align to TRBD2. Germline V gives CDR1 SGHAT, CDR2 FQNNGV. The CDR3 runs 16 residues. With V trimmed by 5 bases and J by 3 bases, 11 bases remained unmatched.

This clone was counted a few times. The J gene is TRBJ2-1, the V gene TRBV29-1; the match to TRBD2 covers 15 bases. The germline V gene has CDR1 SQVTM and CDR2 ANQGSEA. The V segment lost 7 bases and the J segment 5 bases; nucleotides outside the gene matches: 12. This CDR3 is built from 17 residues. The CDR3 region has the DNA TGCAGCGGCGCGTCGGGACTAGCGGGGGGACTTGACAATGAGCAGTTCTTC. Encoded protein: CSGASGLAGGLDNEQFF.

The gene calls are TRBV5-6 and TRBJ1-4; TRBD1 matches 9 bases. The CDR3 covers 15 residues. Germline V gives CDR1 SGHDT, CDR2 YYEEEE. V lost 2 bases and J lost 8; bases outside the gene matches: 7. CDR3 sequence reads: CASSLLDRGGEKLFF. The CDR3 DNA sequence: TGTGCCAGCAGCTTACTGGACAGGGGTGGGGAAAAACTGTTTTTT.

The gene calls are TRBV21-1 and TRBJ1-6; the D call in the table, TRBD1, was not verified against the DNA. TRBV21-1 counts as a pseudogene. The CDR3 covers 15 residues. CDR3 sequence (DNA): TGTGCCAGCAGCAAAGTTCACAGGTGGCGTTCACCCCTCCACTTT. This gives the protein CASSKVHRWRSPLHF.

The rearrangement uses TRBV29-1 and TRBJ1-1, with D uncertain. This CDR3 region has 13 residues. The germline CDR1 and CDR2 sequences are SQVTM and ANQGSEA. Between the trimmed V and J ends, which lost 5 bases and 0 bases, there was a span of 10 bases. Written as DNA, the CDR3 is TGCAGCGTTACCGGGAACCTGAACACTGAAGCTTTCTTT. Its translation: CSVTGNLNTEAFF.

The chain recombines TRBV19 with TRBJ2-2; D might be TRBD1 (5 bases). The CDR3 extends over 17 amino acids. The V and J ends lost 2 bases and 4 bases respectively, with 17 bases between them. Germline V gene lookup returns CDR1 LNHDA and CDR2 SQIVND (reference sequence). This chain's CDR3 is CASSIKSSRAITGELFF. The CDR3 DNA sequence: TGTGCCAGTAGTATAAAATCGAGCAGGGCCATCACCGGGGAGCTGTTTTTT.